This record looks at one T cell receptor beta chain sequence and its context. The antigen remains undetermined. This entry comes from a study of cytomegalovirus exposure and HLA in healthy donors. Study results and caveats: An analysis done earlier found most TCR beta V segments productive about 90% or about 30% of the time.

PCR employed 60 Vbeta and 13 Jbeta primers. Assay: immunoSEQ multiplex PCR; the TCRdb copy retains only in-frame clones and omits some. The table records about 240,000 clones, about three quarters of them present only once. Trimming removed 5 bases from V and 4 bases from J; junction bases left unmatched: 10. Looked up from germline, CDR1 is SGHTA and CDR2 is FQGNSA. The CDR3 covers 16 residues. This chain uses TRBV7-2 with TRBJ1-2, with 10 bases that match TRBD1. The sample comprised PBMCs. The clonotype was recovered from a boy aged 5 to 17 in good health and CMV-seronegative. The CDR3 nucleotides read TGTGCCAGCAGCGCACGAACCCGGGACAGGGGCTATGGCTACACCTTC. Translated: CASSARTRDRGYGYTF. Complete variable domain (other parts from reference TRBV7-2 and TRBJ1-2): GAGVSQSPSNKVTEKGKDVELRCDPISGHTALYWYRQSLGQGLEFLIYFQGNSAPDKSGLPSDRFSAERTGGSVSTLTIQRTQQEDSAVYLCASSARTRDRGYGYTFGSGTRLTVV.